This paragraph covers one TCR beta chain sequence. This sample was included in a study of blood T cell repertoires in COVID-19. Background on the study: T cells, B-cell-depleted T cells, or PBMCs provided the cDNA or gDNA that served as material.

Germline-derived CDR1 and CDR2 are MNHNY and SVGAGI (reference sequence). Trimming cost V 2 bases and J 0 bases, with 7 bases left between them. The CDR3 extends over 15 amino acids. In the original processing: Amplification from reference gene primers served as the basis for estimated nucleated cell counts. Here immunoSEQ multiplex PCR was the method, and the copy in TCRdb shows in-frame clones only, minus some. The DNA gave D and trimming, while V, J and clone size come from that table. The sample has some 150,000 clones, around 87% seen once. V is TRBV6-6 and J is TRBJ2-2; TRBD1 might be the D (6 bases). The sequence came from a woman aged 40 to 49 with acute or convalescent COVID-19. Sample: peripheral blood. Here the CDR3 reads CASSYGQTNTGELFF. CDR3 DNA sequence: TGTGCCAGCAGTTACGGACAGACGAACACCGGGGAGCTGTTTTTT.